The sample holds one count of the clone carrying this T cell receptor beta chain. Antigen specificity is unknown. The data were obtained in a study of chemoradiotherapy in HPV16-positive cancers. Findings and limits, study-wide: In HPV16-positive patients, HPV-responsive T-cell expansion tracked better recurrence-free survival.

The CDR3 runs 16 residues. Deletions cut 3 bases from V and 7 bases from J, with 16 bases between. Looked up from germline, CDR1 is SGHTA and CDR2 is FQGNSA. Using immunoSEQ multiplex PCR, the repertoire was profiled, and TCRdb retains in-frame clones only, with some absent. The table records some 25,000 clones, approximately 90% of them present only once. The specimen was blood, collected from a patient who underwent chemoradiotherapy. The TCR was taken from a human donor with HPV-associated anogenital cancer. V usage is TRBV7-2 and J usage is TRBJ2-6, with D possibly matching TRBD2 (7 bases). Here the CDR3 reads CASSLSSGGGANVLTF. The CDR3 DNA reads TGTGCCAGCAGCTTGTCGTCGGGGGGCGGTGCCAACGTCCTGACTTTC.